The 5 T cell receptor beta chains listed next were all sequenced from one sample in a study of radiation and T cells in renal cell carcinoma. Clones were read by immunoSEQ multiplex PCR, and TCRdb kept only the in-frame ones, dropping some. The sample lists over 60,000 clones; around four fifths were seen once. Time point described: blood 4 weeks post-SBRT, at nephrectomy. Treatment denoted: 15 Gy SBRT to primary tumor, nephrectomy 4 weeks later. The sequences come from blood, collected from a patient whose treatment included radiotherapy and nephrectomy. The receptor source for this set is a woman in her fifties or sixties with renal cell carcinoma.

The V and J genes are TRBV28 and TRBJ1-2, with a weak D call TRBD1 (5 bases). Germline loops: CDR1 MDHEN, CDR2 SYDVKM. This CDR3 is built from 15 residues. Trimming took 3 bases from V and 2 from J, leaving 13 bases between them. The CDR3 protein is CASSLRGTQNYGYTF. CDR3 in DNA: TGTGCCAGCAGTTTGCGTGGGACCCAGAACTATGGCTACACCTTC.

J is TRBJ1-1 and V is TRBV25-1; D not resolved. Deletions cut 6 bases from V and 1 base from J, with 9 bases between. The CDR3 has 13 amino acids. Germline assignment: CDR1 MGHDK and CDR2 SYGVNS. CDR3 coding DNA: TGTGCCAGCAGCCAAGGTACGAACACTGAAGCTTTCTTT. It yields the protein CASSQGTNTEAFF. Using reference TRBV25-1 and TRBJ1-1 for the parts outside the CDR3, the full variable domain is EADIYQTPRYLVIGTGKKITLECSQTMGHDKMYWYQQDPGMELHLIHYSYGVNSTEKGDLSSESTVSRIRTEHFPLTLESARPSHTSQYLCASSQGTNTEAFFGQGTRLTVV.

J is TRBJ1-4 and V is TRBV7-6; no clear D gene. The CDR3 has 14 residues. V gave up 5 bases and J gave up 8 bases, with 15 bases separating them. The germline V gene encodes CDR1 SGHVS and CDR2 FNYEAQ. CDR3 sequence: CASSPDIGREKLFF. The CDR3 nucleotides read TGTGCCAGCAGCCCTGACATTGGACGGGAAAAACTGTTTTTT.

V and J are TRBV5-6 and TRBJ1-4; D perhaps matches TRBD1 (5 bases). CDR3 length equals 16 residues. Germline V gene sequence: CDR1 SGHDT, CDR2 YYEEEE. V was cut by 0 bases and J by 8 bases, with 17 bases left in between. The CDR3 reads CASSLAREAKGEKLFF. The DNA for the CDR3 is TGTGCCAGCAGCTTGGCCAGGGAAGCAAAGGGGGAAAAACTGTTTTTT.

This clone was seen just once. The CDR3 is CAISGDRVSGELFF. The CDR3 DNA reads TGTGCCATCAGTGGAGACAGGGTTTCTGGGGAGCTGTTTTTT. The chain carries TRBV10-3 and TRBJ2-2; 7 nucleotides match TRBD1. The germline CDR1 and CDR2 sequences are ENHRY and SYGVKD. V trimming: 4 bases; J trimming: 8 bases; junction bases outside the gene matches: 7. The CDR3 has 14 amino acids.